The 13 T cell receptor beta chains below come from one sample, sequenced in a study of cytotoxic CD8 clonotypes in ibrutinib-treated CLL. Assay used: immunoSEQ multiplex PCR; TCRdb lists only in-frame clones, some missing. Of about 150,000 clones listed, approximately 80% were seen once; the top ten hold just over 5%. Sequences were derived from PBMCs, sampled after 24 months of ibrutinib treatment. The source is a human donor with chronic lymphocytic leukemia.

The chain has TRBV6-5 and TRBJ1-3, with D perhaps TRBD1 (5 bases). V was clipped by 0 bases and J by 4 bases, with 13 bases between them. This CDR3 region has 16 residues. Germline V gives CDR1 MNHEY, CDR2 SVGAGI. The CDR3 reads CASSYSGPGRGNTIYF. CDR3 coding DNA: TGTGCCAGCAGTTACTCGGGGCCAGGGAGAGGAAACACCATATATTTT.

The chain links TRBV5-1 to TRBJ2-7, with D possibly being TRBD1 or TRBD2 (5 bases each). The germline V and J ends were trimmed by 2 bases and 6 bases, with 15 bases remaining between them. The CDR3 is 14 residues long. Germline V lookup: CDR1 SGHRS, CDR2 YFSETQ. CDR3 DNA sequence: TGCGCCAGCAGCTTCGGGGTAAGGGGTACCGAGCAGTACTTC. Its translation: CASSFGVRGTEQYF.

This chain uses TRBV28 with TRBJ1-2; no clear D. CDR1 and CDR2 from the germline V gene are MDHEN and SYDVKM. This CDR3 has 13 amino acids. The V end lost 3 bases, the J end lost 1 base, and 6 bases lay between the germline ends. CDR3 sequence (DNA): TGTGCCAGCAGTTTCTATGTTAACTATGGCTACACCTTC. Amino acid sequence: CASSFYVNYGYTF.

This chain joins TRBV7-9 and TRBJ1-4; D gene uncertain. CDR3 length: 14 residues. Trimming left V 5 bases short and J 3 bases short, with 10 bases between. In germline, CDR1 is SEHNR, CDR2 FQNEAQ (reference sequence). The CDR3 coding sequence is TGTGCCAGCAGCACCGGGCTTTCTAATGAAAAACTGTTTTTT. This translates into CASSTGLSNEKLFF.

The rearrangement joins TRBV19 to TRBJ2-7; D remains unclear. From germline, CDR1 is LNHDA and CDR2 SQIVND (reference sequence). V shed 4 bases and J shed 9 bases, with 16 bases lying between them. The CDR3 loop spans 13 amino acids. The CDR3 DNA is TGTGCCAGTAGTAGTTCCCCGGAAAATCGGCAGTACTTC. It is translated as CASSSSPENRQYF.

The chain has TRBV30 and TRBJ1-6; D is unresolved. This CDR3 spans 14 amino acids. Germline CDR1 GTSNPN, CDR2 SVGIG (reference sequence). V gave up 0 bases and J gave up 10 bases, with 13 bases separating them. CDR3 region: CAWSVGQVSSPLHF. CDR3 nucleotide sequence: TGTGCCTGGAGTGTAGGGCAGGTGAGCTCACCCCTCCACTTT.

The chain uses TRBV27 and TRBJ2-2, with 10 bases that match TRBD1. After removal of 4 bases from V and 8 bases from J, the junction contained 7 bases not matched to a gene. The CDR3 covers 15 residues. In germline, CDR1 is MNHEY, CDR2 SMNVEV (reference sequence). The CDR3, as DNA: TGTGCCAGCAGTTGGGGACAGGGGTCTACGGGGGAGCTGTTTTTT. Protein sequence: CASSWGQGSTGELFF.

V is TRBV20-1 and J is TRBJ2-1; no reliable D call. Trimming removed 1 base from V and 10 bases from J, with 8 bases in between. The CDR3 totals 11 residues. The germline gives CDR1 DFQATT, CDR2 SNEGSKA (reference sequence). CDR3 coding DNA: TGCAGTGCTAGAGTGGTAGCCGAGCAGTTCTTC. It yields the protein CSARVVAEQFF.

The chain employs TRBV10-3 and TRBJ1-2, with 10 bases lining up with TRBD1. The germline gives CDR1 ENHRY, CDR2 SYGVKD. V lost 10 bases and J lost 3; bases outside the gene matches: 8. The CDR3 consists of 14 residues. CDR3 in DNA: TGTGCCACCGAAGGGGGGACAGGGGACTATGGCTACACCTTC. Residues: CATEGGTGDYGYTF.

The chain recombines TRBV6-1 with TRBJ1-1; TRBD1 is a possible D gene (6 bases). The CDR3 is 14 amino acids. V gave up 5 bases and J gave up 4 bases, with 14 bases separating them. In germline, CDR1 is MNHNS, CDR2 SASEGT. The CDR3: CASSPRGEGTEAFF. The CDR3, as DNA: TGTGCCAGCAGTCCAAGGGGGGAGGGCACTGAAGCTTTCTTT.

The chain joins TRBV2 to TRBJ1-3; D is undetermined. This CDR3 comprises 14 residues. CDR1 SNHLY and CDR2 FYNNEI come from the germline V gene. The ends were cut back, 4 bases at V and 0 bases at J, with 7 bases in the middle. This CDR3 is CASSAAFSGNTIYF. Here the CDR3 DNA reads TGTGCCAGCAGTGCGGCGTTCTCTGGAAACACCATATATTTT.

The V and J genes are TRBV6-6 and TRBJ1-1; D is uncertain. The V end was cut by 6 bases, the J end by 0 bases, with 17 bases between. Germline V gives CDR1 MNHNY, CDR2 SVGAGI (reference sequence). CDR3 length equals 16 residues. CDR3: CASSRWSTDLNTEAFF. The DNA for the CDR3 is TGTGCCAGCAGCCGATGGAGTACGGATTTGAACACTGAAGCTTTCTTT.

The chain carries TRBV4-3 and TRBJ1-1; D is ambiguous. This CDR3 has 15 amino acids. V lost 0 bases to trimming and J lost 0 bases, with 8 bases between them. In germline, CDR1 is LGHNA, CDR2 YSLEER. The CDR3 sequence: CASSQEGKLNTEAFF. As DNA, the CDR3 is TGCGCCAGCAGCCAAGAAGGGAAACTGAACACTGAAGCTTTCTTT.